This T cell receptor beta chain was captured in a study of cytomegalovirus exposure and HLA in healthy donors. Study background: As released early, the data held 85 million to 95 million unique TCRs from HLA-typed donors. The study's findings and limits: An analysis done earlier found most TCR beta V segments productive about 87% or about 30% of the time. Reported results showed that the classifier diagnosed cytomegalovirus status with high specificity and sensitivity.

V lost 3 bases to trimming and J lost 1 base, with 17 bases between them. The CDR3 sequence is 17 residues long. Germline V gives CDR1 MNHNS, CDR2 SASEGT. PCR employed 60 Vbeta and 13 Jbeta primers. Assay used: immunoSEQ multiplex PCR; TCRdb lists only in-frame clones, some missing. The table has more than 100,000 clones, roughly 80% seen once. Concerning this clone itself: The antigen remains undetermined.

The clonotype was recovered from a man younger than 45 in good health and CMV-seronegative. The sequenced sample consisted of PBMCs. The chain has TRBV6-1 and TRBJ2-3; D perhaps matches TRBD2 (7 bases). The CDR3 sequence: CASSDPQREGGTDTQYF. In nucleotides, the CDR3 is TGTGCCAGCAGTGACCCCCAGAGGGAGGGGGGCACAGATACGCAGTATTTT.